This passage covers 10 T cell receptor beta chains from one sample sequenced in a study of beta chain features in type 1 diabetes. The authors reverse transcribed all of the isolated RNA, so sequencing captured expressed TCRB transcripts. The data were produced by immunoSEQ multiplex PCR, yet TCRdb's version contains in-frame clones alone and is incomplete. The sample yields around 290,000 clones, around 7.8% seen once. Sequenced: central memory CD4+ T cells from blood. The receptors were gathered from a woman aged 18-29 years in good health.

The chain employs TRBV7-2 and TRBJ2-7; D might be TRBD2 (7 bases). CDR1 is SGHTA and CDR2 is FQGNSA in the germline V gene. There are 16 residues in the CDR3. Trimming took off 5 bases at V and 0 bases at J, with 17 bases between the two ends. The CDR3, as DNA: TGTGCCAGCAGCCTGGAAGGGAGGGGGAGCTCCTACGAGCAGTACGTC. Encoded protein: CASSLEGRGSSYEQYV.

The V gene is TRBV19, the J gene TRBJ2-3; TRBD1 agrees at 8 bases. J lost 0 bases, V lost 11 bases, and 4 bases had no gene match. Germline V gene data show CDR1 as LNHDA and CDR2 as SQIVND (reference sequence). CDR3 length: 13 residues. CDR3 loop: CAARTGSTDTQYF. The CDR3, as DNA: TGTGCCGCCCGGACAGGGAGCACAGATACGCAGTATTTT. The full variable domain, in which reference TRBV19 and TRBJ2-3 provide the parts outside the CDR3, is DGGITQSPKYLFRKEGQNVTLSCEQNLNHDAMYWYRQDPGQGLRLIYYSQIVNDFQKGDIAEGYSVSREKKESFPLTVTSAQKNPTAFYLCAARTGSTDTQYFGPGTRLTVL.

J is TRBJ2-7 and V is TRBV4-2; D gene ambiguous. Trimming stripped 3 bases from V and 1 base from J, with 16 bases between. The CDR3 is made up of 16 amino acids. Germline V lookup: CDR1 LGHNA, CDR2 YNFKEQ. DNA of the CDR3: TGTGCCAGCAGCCAGCCTTCAACGACAAATTCCTACGAGCAGTACTTC. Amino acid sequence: CASSQPSTTNSYEQYF.

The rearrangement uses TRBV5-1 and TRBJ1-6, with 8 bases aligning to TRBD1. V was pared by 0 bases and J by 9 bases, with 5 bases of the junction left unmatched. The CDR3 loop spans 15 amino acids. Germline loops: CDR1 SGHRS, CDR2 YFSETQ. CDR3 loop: CASSLDQGAGSPLHF. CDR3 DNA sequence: TGCGCCAGCAGCTTGGACCAGGGGGCAGGTTCACCCCTCCACTTT.

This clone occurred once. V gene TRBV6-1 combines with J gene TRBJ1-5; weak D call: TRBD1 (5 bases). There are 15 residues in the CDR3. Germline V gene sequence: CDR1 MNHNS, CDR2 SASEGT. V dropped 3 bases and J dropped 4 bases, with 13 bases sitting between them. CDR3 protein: CASSDFDSKNQPQHF. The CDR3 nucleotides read TGTGCCAGCAGTGACTTCGACAGTAAAAATCAGCCCCAGCATTTT.

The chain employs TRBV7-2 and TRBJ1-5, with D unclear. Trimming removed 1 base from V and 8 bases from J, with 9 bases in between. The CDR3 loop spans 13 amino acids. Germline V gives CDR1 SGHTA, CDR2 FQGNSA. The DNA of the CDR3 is TGTGCCAGCAGCTTAGGTCCCTCAGAGCCCCAGCATTTT. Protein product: CASSLGPSEPQHF. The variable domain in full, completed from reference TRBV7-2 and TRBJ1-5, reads GAGVSQSPSNKVTEKGKDVELRCDPISGHTALYWYRQSLGQGLEFLIYFQGNSAPDKSGLPSDRFSAERTGGSVSTLTIQRTQQEDSAVYLCASSLGPSEPQHFGDGTRLSIL.

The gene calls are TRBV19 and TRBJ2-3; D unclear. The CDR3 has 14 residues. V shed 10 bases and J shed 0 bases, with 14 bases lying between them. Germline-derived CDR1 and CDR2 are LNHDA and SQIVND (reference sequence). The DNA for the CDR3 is TGTGCCACTAACCGGAGCCCTAGCACAGATACGCAGTATTTT. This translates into CATNRSPSTDTQYF.

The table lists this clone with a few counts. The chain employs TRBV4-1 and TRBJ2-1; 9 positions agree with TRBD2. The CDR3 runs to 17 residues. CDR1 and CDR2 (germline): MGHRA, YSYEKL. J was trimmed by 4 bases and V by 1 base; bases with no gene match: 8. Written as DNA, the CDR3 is TGCGCCAGCAGCCAAGGGTTAGCGGGAGCCAGATACAATGAGCAGTTCTTC. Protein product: CASSQGLAGARYNEQFF.

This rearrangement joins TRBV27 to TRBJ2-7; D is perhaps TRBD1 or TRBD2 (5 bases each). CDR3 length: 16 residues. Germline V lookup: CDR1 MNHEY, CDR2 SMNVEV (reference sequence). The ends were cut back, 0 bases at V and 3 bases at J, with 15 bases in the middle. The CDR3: CASSLSPPGTGYEQYF. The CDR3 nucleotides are TGTGCCAGCAGTTTATCGCCTCCCGGGACGGGCTACGAGCAGTACTTC.

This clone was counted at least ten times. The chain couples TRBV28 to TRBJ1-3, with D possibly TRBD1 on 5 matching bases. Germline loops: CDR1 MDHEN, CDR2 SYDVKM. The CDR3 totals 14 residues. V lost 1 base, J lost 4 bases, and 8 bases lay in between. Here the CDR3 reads CASSLYQGGNTIYF. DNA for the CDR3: TGTGCCAGCAGTTTATATCAGGGCGGAAACACCATATATTTT.